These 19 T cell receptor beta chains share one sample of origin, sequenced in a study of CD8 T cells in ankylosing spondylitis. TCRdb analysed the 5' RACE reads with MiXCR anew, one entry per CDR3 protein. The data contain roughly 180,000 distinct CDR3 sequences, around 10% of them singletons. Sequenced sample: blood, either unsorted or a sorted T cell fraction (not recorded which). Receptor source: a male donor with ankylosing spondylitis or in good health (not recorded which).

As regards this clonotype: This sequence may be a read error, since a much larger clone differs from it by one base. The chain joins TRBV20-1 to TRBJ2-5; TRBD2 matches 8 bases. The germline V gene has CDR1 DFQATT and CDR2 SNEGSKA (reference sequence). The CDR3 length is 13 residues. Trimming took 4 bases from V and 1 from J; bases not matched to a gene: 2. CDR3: CSANRGGQETQYF. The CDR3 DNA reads TGCAGTGCTAACCGGGGGGGCCAAGAGACCCAGTACTTC.

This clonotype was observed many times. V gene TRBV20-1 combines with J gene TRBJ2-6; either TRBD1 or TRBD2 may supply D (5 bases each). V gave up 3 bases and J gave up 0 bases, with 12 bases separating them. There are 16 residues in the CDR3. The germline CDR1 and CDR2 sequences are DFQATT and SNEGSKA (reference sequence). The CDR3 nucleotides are TGCAGTGCTAGTAGAGGGGCCCTCTCTGGGGCCAACGTCCTGACTTTC. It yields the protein CSASRGALSGANVLTF.

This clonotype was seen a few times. The CDR3 coding sequence is TGTGCCAGCAGCTCCGGGTGGAACTATGGCTACACCTTC. This encodes CASSSGWNYGYTF. The chain couples TRBV11-2 to TRBJ1-2; D not certain. Germline CDR1 is SGHAT and CDR2 is FQNNGV. V lost 4 bases to trimming and J lost 2 bases, with 8 bases between them. The length of the CDR3 is 13 residues.

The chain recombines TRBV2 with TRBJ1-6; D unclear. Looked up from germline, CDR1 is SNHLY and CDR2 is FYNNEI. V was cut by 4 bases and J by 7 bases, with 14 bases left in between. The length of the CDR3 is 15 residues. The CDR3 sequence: CASSGSRGINSPLHF. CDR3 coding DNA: TGTGCCAGCAGTGGATCCAGAGGTATAAATTCACCCCTCCACTTT.

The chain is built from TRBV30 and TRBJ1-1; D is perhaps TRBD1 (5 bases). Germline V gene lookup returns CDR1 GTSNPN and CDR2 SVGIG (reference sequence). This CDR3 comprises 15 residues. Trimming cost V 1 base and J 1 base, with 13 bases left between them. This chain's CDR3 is CAWSEAGYTNTEAFF. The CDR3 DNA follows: TGTGCCTGGAGTGAGGCAGGGTATACGAACACTGAAGCTTTCTTT.

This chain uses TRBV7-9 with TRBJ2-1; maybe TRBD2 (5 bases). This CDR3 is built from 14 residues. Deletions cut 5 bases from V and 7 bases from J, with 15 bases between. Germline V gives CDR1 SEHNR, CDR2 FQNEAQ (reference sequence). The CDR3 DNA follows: TGTGCCAGCAGCCTGGGAGATCTAGTTAATGAGCAGTTCTTC. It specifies CASSLGDLVNEQFF.

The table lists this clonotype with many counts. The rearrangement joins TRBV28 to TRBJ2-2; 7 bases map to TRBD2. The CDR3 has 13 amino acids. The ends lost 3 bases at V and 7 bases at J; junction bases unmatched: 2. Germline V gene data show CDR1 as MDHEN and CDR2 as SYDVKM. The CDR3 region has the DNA TGTGCCAGCAGTTTCCCGGGGGGCGGGGAGCTGTTTTTT. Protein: CASSFPGGGELFF.

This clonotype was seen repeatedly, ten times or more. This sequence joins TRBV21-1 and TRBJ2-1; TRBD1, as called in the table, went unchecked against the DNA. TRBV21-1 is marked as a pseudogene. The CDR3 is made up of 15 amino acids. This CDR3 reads CASSTQRDLYNEQFF. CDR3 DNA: TGTGCCAGCAGCACACAACGGGACCTATACAATGAGCAGTTCTTC.

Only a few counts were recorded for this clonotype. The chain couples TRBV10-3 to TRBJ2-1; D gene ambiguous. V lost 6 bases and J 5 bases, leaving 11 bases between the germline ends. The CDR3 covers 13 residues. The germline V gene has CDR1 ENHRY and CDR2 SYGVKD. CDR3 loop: CAIRPDLNNEQFF. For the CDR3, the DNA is TGTGCCATCAGGCCGGACCTTAACAATGAGCAGTTCTTC.

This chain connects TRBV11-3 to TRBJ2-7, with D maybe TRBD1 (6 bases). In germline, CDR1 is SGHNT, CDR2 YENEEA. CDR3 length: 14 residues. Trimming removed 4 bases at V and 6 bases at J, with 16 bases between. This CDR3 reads CASSSTGGGIEQYF. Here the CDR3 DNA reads TGTGCCAGCAGCTCGACAGGCGGCGGAATCGAGCAGTACTTC.

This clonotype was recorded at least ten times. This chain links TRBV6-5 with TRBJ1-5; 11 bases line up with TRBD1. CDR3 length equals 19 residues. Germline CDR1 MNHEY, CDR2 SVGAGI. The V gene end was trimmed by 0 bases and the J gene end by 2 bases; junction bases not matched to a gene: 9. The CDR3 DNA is TGTGCCAGCAGTTACTCTCCGGACAGGGGGCGCTTGGGCAATCAGCCCCAGCATTTT. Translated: CASSYSPDRGRLGNQPQHF.

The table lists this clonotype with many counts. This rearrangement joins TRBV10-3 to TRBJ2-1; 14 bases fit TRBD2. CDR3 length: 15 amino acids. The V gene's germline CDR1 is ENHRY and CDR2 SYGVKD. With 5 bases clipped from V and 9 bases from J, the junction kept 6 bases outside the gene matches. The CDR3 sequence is CAISPTSGRATEQFF. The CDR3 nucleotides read TGTGCCATCAGTCCGACTAGCGGGAGGGCCACTGAGCAGTTCTTC.

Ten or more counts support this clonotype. CDR3 in amino acids: CSATPGQGDYNSPLHF. The CDR3 DNA sequence: TGCAGTGCTACTCCGGGACAGGGGGACTATAATTCACCCCTCCACTTT. The rearrangement uses TRBV20-1 and TRBJ1-6; 11 nucleotides agree with TRBD1. Per the germline V gene, CDR1 is DFQATT and CDR2 is SNEGSKA (reference sequence). The J segment lost 3 bases and the V segment lost 4 bases, leaving 5 bases of the junction unmatched. There are 16 residues in the CDR3.

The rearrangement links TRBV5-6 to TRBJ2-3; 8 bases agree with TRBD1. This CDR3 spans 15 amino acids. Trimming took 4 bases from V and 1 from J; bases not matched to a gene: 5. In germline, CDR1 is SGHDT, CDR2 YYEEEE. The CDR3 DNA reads TGTGCCAGCAGCCGTGCGGGACAGGGCACAGATACGCAGTATTTT. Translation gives CASSRAGQGTDTQYF.

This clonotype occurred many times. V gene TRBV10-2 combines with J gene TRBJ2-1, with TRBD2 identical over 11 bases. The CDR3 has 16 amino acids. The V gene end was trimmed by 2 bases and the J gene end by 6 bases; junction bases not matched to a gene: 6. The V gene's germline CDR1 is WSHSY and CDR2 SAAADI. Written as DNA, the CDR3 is TGCGCCAGCAGTGAGGCTGTAGCGGGGGGGCGCAATGAGCAGTTCTTC. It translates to CASSEAVAGGRNEQFF.

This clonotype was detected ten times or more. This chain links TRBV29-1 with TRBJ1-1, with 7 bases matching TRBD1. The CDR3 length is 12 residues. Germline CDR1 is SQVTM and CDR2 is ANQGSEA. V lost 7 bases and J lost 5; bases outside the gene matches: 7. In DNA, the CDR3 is TGCAGCGCTCAGGGGGTTTGGACTGAAGCTTTCTTT. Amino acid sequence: CSAQGVWTEAFF.

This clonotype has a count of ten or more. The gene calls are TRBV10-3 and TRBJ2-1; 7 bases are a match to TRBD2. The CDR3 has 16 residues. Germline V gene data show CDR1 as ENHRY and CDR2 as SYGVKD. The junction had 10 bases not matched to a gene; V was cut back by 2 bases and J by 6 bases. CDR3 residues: CAISEVQIGLGNEQFF. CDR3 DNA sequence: TGTGCCATCAGTGAGGTTCAGATCGGACTAGGCAATGAGCAGTTCTTC.

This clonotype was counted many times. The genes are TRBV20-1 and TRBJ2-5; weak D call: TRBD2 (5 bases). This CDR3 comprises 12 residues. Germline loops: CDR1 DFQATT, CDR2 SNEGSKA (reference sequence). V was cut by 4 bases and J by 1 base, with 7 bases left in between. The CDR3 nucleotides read TGCAGTGCTAAGGAGGCCCAAGAGACCCAGTACTTC. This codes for CSAKEAQETQYF.

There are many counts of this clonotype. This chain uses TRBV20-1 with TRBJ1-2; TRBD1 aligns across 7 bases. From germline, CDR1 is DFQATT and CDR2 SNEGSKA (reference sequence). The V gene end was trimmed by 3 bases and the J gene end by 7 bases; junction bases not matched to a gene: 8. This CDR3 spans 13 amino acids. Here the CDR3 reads CSASATGAGGYTF. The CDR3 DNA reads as TGCAGTGCTAGTGCCACAGGGGCAGGTGGCTACACCTTC.